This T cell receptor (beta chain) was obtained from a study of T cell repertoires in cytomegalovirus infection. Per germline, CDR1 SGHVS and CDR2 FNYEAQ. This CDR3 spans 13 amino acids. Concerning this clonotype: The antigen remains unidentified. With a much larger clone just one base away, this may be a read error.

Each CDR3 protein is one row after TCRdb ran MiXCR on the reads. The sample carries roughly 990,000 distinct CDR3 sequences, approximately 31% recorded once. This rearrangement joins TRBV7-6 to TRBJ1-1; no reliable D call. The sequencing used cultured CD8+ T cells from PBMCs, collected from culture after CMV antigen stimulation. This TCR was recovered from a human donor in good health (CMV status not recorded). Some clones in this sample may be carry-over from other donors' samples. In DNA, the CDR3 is TGTGCCAGCAGCTTATATTCGAACGCTGAAGCTTTCTTT. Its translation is CASSLYSNAEAFF.